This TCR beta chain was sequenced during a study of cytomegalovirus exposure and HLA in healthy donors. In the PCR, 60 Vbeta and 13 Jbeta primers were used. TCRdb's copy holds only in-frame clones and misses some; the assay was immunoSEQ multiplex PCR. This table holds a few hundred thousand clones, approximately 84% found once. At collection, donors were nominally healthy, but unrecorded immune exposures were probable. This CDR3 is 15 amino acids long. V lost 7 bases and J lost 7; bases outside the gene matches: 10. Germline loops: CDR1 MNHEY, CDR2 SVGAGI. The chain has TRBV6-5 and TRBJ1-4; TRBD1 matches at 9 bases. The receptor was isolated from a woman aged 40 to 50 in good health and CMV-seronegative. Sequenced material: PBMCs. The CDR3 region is CASTLRGQGGEKLFF. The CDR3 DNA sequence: TGTGCCAGCACGTTGAGGGGACAGGGAGGTGAAAAACTGTTTTTT.